Listed here are 14 T cell receptor beta chains from one sample, sequenced in a study of early T cells in non-severe SARS-CoV-2 infection. TCRdb analysed the 5' RACE reads with MiXCR anew, one entry per CDR3 protein. This sample carries tens of thousands of distinct CDR3 sequences, roughly 4.7% of them seen once, and the ten largest clones take roughly 4.3%. The sequenced sample consisted of whole blood. The receptors derive from an adult who was a healthcare worker with PCR-confirmed SARS-CoV-2 infection or an uninfected control (not recorded which).

The table lists this clonotype with many counts. The gene calls are TRBV28 and TRBJ2-5; TRBD2 aligns across 10 bases. J lost 1 base, V lost 4 bases, and 6 bases had no gene match. The CDR3 length is 16 residues. Germline-derived CDR1 and CDR2 are MDHEN and SYDVKM. The CDR3 protein is CASSSGLAVIQETQYF. CDR3 in DNA: TGTGCCAGCAGTTCCGGACTAGCGGTAATCCAAGAGACCCAGTACTTC. Full variable domain (rest looked up from reference TRBV28 and TRBJ2-5): DVKVTQSSRYLVKRTGEKVFLECVQDMDHENMFWYRQDPGLGLRLIYFSYDVKMKEKGDIPEGYSVSREKKERFSLILESASTNQTSMYLCASSSGLAVIQETQYFGPGTRLLVL.

This clonotype showed up just a few times. The genes are TRBV7-9 and TRBJ2-7; possible D gene TRBD1, 5 bases. The germline gives CDR1 SEHNR, CDR2 FQNEAQ (reference sequence). The CDR3 sequence is 12 residues long. Trimming took off 3 bases at V and 2 bases at J, with 5 bases between the two ends. The CDR3 loop reads CASSLDTYEQYF. The CDR3 DNA reads TGTGCCAGCAGCTTGGACACCTACGAGCAGTACTTC.

Many counts were recorded for this clonotype. The V and J genes are TRBV4-2 and TRBJ1-1; perhaps TRBD1 as D (5 bases). V was pared by 0 bases and J by 6 bases, with 14 bases between. This CDR3 region has 15 residues. Germline V gives CDR1 LGHNA, CDR2 YNFKEQ. The chain's CDR3 is CASSQERRGMAEAFF. As DNA, the CDR3 is TGTGCCAGCAGCCAAGAACGGAGGGGTATGGCTGAAGCTTTCTTT.

The rearrangement uses TRBV30 and TRBJ1-2; maybe TRBD1 (5 bases). The germline gives CDR1 GTSNPN, CDR2 SVGIG (reference sequence). The V gene lost 3 bases and the J gene lost 8 bases, with 16 bases spanning the gap. The CDR3 length is 13 residues. The DNA for the CDR3 is TGTGCCTGGAGGGGCCAACAGGTTGGCGGCTACACCTTC. Protein sequence: CAWRGQQVGGYTF.

The chain is built from TRBV7-2 and TRBJ2-2; TRBD1 might be the D (5 bases). V was trimmed by 0 bases and J by 3 bases, leaving 11 bases between them. The V gene's germline CDR1 is SGHTA and CDR2 FQGNSA. The CDR3 covers 16 residues. The CDR3 nucleotides are TGTGCCAGCAGCTTAGCCATGGACACATACACCGGGGAGCTGTTTTTT. It encodes CASSLAMDTYTGELFF.

In this sample, this clonotype turned up many times. V and J are TRBV4-2 and TRBJ1-6; the D is unclear. The CDR3 extends over 13 amino acids. Per the germline V gene, CDR1 is LGHNA and CDR2 is YNFKEQ. V was clipped by 0 bases and J by 14 bases, with 11 bases between them. The CDR3 coding sequence is TGTGCCAGCAGCCAAGATGAAGGGCGGGCCCTCCACTTT. Translation gives CASSQDEGRALHF.

This clonotype was found many times. The chain combines TRBV28 with TRBJ1-2; TRBD1 is a possible D gene (6 bases). The CDR3 spans 15 residues. Trimming took 6 bases from V and 4 from J, leaving 18 bases between them. Germline V CDR1 and CDR2: MDHEN, SYDVKM. CDR3 nucleotides: TGTGCCAGCAGGCCCCCGGGGGGCTCAAGCTATGGCTACACCTTC. It encodes CASRPPGGSSYGYTF.

This clonotype was counted many times. The V gene is TRBV10-3, the J gene TRBJ1-2, with 9 bases that match TRBD1. This CDR3 region has 15 residues. V trimming: 5 bases; J trimming: 8 bases; junction bases outside the gene matches: 12. Germline-derived CDR1 and CDR2 are ENHRY and SYGVKD. CDR3 residues: CAISSNPGTGYGYTF. The CDR3 nucleotides read TGTGCCATCAGTTCGAACCCCGGGACAGGGTACGGCTACACCTTC.

This clonotype is medium-sized in the sample. The chain recombines TRBV20-1 with TRBJ1-1; D not resolved. The V gene's germline CDR1 is DFQATT and CDR2 SNEGSKA (reference sequence). Trimming left V 0 bases short and J 14 bases short, with 19 bases between. The CDR3 spans 13 residues. CDR3 sequence (DNA): TGCAGTGCTAGAGATAGGGAGACCCGACCAGAATTCTTT. It codes for CSARDRETRPEFF.

The chain employs TRBV6-2 or TRBV6-3 and TRBJ2-7, with D perhaps TRBD1 or TRBD2 (5 bases each). V was clipped by 2 bases and J by 4 bases, with 15 bases between them. Germline assignment: CDR1 MNHEY and CDR2 SVGEGT. The CDR3 contains 15 residues. Written as DNA, the CDR3 is TGTGCCAGCAGTTACGGTTCGCCCGGGGCATACGAGCAGTACTTC. It translates to CASSYGSPGAYEQYF.

This clonotype was detected only a few times. One end of the junction fails to match germline, which may point to a read error. V is TRBV28 and J is TRBJ2-7, with 10 bases aligning to TRBD1. Germline V gene sequence: CDR1 MDHEN, CDR2 SYDVKM. CDR3 size: 11 residues. The CDR3 is CASSSTGGVSF. The CDR3 nucleotides read TGTGCCAGCAGTTCGACAGGGGGCGTCTCCTTC.

This clonotype was observed at least ten times. CDR3 amino acids: CASSRDRKGFF. Written as DNA, the CDR3 is TGTGCCAGCAGCCGGGACCGAAAGGGGTTCTTT. The chain recombines TRBV11-2 with TRBJ1-1, with D perhaps matching TRBD1 (5 bases). Between the trimmed V and J ends, which lost 5 bases and 14 bases, there was a span of 15 bases. This CDR3 spans 11 amino acids. Germline V gene data show CDR1 as SGHAT and CDR2 as FQNNGV.

This clonotype appeared a few times. DNA for the CDR3: TGTGCCAGCAGTTCCTCCAGGGGGTCTAGCGCCCCTAGGAGGGGAGAGCAGTACTTC. It specifies CASSSSRGSSAPRRGEQYF. The V gene is TRBV27, the J gene TRBJ2-7; a possible D gene is TRBD1 (7 bases). The CDR3 runs 19 residues. CDR1 is MNHEY, CDR2 SMNVEV, per germline (reference sequence). The germline V and J ends were trimmed by 4 bases and 7 bases, with 32 bases remaining between them.

The sample holds a few counts of this clonotype. V and J are TRBV10-3 and TRBJ1-1, with D unclear. V was shortened by 4 bases and J by 5 bases, with 8 bases between the two germline ends. Germline V gene lookup returns CDR1 ENHRY and CDR2 SYGVKD. CDR3 length: 12 residues. The chain's CDR3 is CAISVQGTEAFF. CDR3 in DNA: TGTGCCATCAGTGTTCAAGGGACTGAAGCTTTCTTT.